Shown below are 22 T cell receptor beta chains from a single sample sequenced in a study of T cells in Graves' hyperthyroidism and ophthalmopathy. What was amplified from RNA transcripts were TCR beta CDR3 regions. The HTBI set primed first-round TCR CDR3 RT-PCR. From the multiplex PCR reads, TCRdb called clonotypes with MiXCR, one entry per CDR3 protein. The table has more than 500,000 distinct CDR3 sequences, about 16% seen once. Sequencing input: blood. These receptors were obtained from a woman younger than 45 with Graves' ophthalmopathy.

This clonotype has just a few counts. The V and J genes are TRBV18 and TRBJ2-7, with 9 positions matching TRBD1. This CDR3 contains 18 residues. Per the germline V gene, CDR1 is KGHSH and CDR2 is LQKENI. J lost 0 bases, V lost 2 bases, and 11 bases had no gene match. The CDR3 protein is CASSPKAFGTGHSYEQYF. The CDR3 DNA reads TGTGCCAGCTCACCAAAAGCCTTCGGGACAGGGCACTCCTACGAGCAGTACTTC.

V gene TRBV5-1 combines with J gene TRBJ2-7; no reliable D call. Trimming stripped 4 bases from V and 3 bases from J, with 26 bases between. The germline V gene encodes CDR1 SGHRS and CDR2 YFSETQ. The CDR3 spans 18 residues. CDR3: CASSPRDAPGLGFYEQYF. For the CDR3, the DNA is TGCGCCAGCAGCCCCAGAGATGCACCGGGTCTAGGTTTCTACGAGCAGTACTTC.

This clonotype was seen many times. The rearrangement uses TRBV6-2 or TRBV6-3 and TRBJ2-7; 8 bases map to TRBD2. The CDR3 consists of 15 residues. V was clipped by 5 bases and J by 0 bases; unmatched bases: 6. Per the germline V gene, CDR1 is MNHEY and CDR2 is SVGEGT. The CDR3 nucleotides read TGTGCCAGCAGTCCTCTAGCGGGTATCTCCTACGAGCAGTACTTC. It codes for CASSPLAGISYEQYF.

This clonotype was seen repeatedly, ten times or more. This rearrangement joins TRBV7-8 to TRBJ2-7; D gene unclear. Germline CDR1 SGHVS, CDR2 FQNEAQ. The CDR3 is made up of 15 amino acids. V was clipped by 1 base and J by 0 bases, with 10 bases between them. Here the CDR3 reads CASSLDRESSYEQYF. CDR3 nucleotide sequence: TGTGCCAGCAGCTTAGACAGAGAGAGCTCCTACGAGCAGTACTTC.

The CDR3 DNA follows: TGTGCCAGTAGTATACTCAACAGGGGTGACACTGAAGCTTTCTTT. It yields the protein CASSILNRGDTEAFF. The chain is built from TRBV19 and TRBJ1-1, with 7 bases aligning to TRBD1. The length of the CDR3 is 15 residues. The junction had 6 bases not matched to a gene; V was cut back by 2 bases and J by 3 bases. Per germline, CDR1 LNHDA and CDR2 SQIVND (reference sequence).

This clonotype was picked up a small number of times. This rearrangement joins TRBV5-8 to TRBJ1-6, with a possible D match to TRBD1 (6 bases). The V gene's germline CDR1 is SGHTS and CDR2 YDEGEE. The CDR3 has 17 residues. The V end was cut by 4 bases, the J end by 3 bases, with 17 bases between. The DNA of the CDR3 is TGTGCCAGCAGCCTCGGACAGCCACTCATCTATAATTCACCCCTCCACTTT. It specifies CASSLGQPLIYNSPLHF.

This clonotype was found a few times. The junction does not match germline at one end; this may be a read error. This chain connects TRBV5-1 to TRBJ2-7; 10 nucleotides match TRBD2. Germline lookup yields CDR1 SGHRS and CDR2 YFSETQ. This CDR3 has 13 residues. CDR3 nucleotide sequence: TGCGCCAGCAGAACTAGCGGGACCTACGAGCAGCACTTC. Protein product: CASRTSGTYEQHF.

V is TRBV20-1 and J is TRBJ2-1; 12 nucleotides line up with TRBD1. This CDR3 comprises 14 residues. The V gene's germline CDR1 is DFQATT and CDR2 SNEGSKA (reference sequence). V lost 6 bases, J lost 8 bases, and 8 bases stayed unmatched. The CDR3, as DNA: TGCAGTGCCAACCGGGACAGGGGGCTGGATGAGCAGTTCTTC. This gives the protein CSANRDRGLDEQFF.

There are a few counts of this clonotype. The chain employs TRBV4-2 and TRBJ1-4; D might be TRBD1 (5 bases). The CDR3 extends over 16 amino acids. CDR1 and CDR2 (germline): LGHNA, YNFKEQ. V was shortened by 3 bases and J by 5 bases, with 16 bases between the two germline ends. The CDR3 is CASSHGTGGGNEKLFF. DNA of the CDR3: TGTGCCAGCAGCCACGGGACCGGGGGGGGGAATGAAAAACTGTTTTTT.

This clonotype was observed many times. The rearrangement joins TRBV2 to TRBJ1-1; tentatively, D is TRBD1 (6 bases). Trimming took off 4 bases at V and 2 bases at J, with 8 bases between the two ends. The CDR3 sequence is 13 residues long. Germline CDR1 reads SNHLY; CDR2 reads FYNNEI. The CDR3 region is CASSGQANTEAFF. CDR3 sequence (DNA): TGTGCCAGCAGTGGACAGGCAAACACTGAAGCTTTCTTT.

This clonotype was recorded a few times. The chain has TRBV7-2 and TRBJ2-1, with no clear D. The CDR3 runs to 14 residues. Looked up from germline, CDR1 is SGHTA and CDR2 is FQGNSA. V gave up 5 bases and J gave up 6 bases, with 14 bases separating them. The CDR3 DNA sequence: TGTGCCAGCAGCCTCCGGACCAGGAGCAATGAGCAGTTCTTC. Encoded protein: CASSLRTRSNEQFF.

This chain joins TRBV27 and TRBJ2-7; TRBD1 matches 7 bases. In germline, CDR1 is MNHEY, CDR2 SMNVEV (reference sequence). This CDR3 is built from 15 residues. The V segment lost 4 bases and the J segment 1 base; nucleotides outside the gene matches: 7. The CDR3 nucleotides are TGTGCCAGCAGTTCCCGAGGGACAGAGTCCTACGAGCAGTACTTC. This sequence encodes CASSSRGTESYEQYF.

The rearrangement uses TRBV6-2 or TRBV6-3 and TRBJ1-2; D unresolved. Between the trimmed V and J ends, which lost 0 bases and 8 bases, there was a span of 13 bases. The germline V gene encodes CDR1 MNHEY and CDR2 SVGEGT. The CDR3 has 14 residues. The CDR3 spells CASSYSNAGSGYTF. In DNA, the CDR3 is TGTGCCAGCAGTTACTCGAATGCTGGGTCCGGCTACACCTTC.

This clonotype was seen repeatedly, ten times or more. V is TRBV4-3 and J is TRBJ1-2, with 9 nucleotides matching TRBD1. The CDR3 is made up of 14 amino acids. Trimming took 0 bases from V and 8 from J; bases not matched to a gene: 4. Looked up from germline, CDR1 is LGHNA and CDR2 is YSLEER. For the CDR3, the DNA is TGCGCCAGCAGCCAAGACGGGGACAGGGACGGCTACACCTTC. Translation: CASSQDGDRDGYTF.

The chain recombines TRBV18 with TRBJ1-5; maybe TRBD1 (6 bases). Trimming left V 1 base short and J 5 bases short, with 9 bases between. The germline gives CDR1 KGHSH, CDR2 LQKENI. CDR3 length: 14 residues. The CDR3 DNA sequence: TGTGCCAGCTCACCACTCGAGGGGGATCAGCCCCAGCATTTT. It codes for CASSPLEGDQPQHF.

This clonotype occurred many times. The CDR3: CASSLGGYLEQYF. CDR3 DNA sequence: TGTGCCAGCAGCTTAGGAGGCTACCTCGAACAGTACTTC. This chain joins TRBV7-2 and TRBJ2-7, with D hard to call. CDR1 is SGHTA, CDR2 FQGNSA, per germline. The V gene lost 1 base and the J gene lost 10 bases, with 14 bases spanning the gap. CDR3 size: 13 residues.

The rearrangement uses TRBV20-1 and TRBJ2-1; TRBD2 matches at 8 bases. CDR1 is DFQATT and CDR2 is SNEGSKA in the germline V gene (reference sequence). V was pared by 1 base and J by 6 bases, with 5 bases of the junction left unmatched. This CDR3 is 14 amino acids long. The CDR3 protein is CSARVAGRGNEQFF. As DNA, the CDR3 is TGCAGTGCTAGAGTAGCGGGACGGGGCAATGAGCAGTTCTTC.

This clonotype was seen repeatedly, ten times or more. This CDR3 is CASSTTSGSPNEQFF. In DNA form, the CDR3 reads TGTGCCAGCTCGACAACTAGCGGGAGCCCCAATGAGCAGTTCTTC. V usage is TRBV18 and J usage is TRBJ2-1, with TRBD2 matching over 11 bases. There are 15 residues in the CDR3. Losses at the gene ends were 6 bases for V and 6 bases for J; bases not matched to a gene: 7. Germline CDR1 and CDR2: KGHSH and LQKENI.

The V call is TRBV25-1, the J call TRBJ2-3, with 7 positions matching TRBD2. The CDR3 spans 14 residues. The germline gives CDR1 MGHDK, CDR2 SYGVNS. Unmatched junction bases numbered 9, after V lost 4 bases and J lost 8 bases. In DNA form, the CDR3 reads TGTGCCAGCAGTGTCCTGCGGGGCGGGGGTACGCAGTATTTT. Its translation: CASSVLRGGGTQYF.

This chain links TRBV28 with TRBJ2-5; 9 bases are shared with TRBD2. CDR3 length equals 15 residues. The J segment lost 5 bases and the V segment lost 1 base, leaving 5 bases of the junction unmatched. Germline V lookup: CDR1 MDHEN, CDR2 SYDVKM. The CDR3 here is CASSLLAGARETQYF. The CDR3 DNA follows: TGTGCCAGCAGTTTATTAGCGGGAGCTAGGGAGACCCAGTACTTC.

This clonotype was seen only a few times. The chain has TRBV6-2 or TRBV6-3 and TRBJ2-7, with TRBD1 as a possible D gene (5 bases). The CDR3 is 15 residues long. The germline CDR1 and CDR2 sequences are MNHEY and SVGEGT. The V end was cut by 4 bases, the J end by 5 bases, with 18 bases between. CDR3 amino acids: CASSSLGLPRDEQYF. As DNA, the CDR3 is TGTGCCAGCAGTTCACTGGGGCTTCCCAGGGACGAGCAGTACTTC.

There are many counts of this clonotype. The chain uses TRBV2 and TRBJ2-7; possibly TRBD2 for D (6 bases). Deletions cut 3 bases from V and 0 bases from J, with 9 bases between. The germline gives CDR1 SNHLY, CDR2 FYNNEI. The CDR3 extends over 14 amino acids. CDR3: CASSDAGGSYEQYF. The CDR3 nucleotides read TGTGCCAGCAGTGACGCCGGGGGCTCCTACGAGCAGTACTTC.